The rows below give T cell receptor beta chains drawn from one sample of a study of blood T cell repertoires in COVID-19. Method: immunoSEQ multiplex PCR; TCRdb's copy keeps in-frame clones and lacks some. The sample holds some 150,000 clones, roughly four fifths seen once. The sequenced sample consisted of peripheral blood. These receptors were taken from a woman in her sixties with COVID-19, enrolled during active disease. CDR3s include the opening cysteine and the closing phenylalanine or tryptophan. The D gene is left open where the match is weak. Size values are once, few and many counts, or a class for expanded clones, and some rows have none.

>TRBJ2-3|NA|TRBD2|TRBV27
TGTGCCAGCAGACTCCCGGCTAGCGGGGGGCCGAATACGCAGTATTTT
CASRLPASGGPNTQYF
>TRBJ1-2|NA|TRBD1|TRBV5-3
TGTGCCAGAAGCAGTGGACAGGGATGCTATGGCTACACCTTC
CARSSGQGCYGYTF
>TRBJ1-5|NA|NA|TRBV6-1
TGTGCCAGCAGTGAGGCGGATAGCAATCAGCCCCAGCATTTT
CASSEADSNQPQHF
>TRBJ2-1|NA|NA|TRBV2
TGTGCCAGCACGATAGACGGGACTGGGTACAATGAGCAGTTCTTC
CASTIDGTGYNEQFF
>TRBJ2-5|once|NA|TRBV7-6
TGTGCCAGCAGCTTAGGGTCGGAACGGGGAGAGACCCAGTACTTC
CASSLGSERGETQYF
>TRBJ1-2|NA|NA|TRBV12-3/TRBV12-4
TGTGCCAGCAGTTTAGACCGGGCGGGAGGCTACACCTTC
CASSLDRAGGYTF
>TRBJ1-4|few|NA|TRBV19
TGTGCCAGTAGTATCGGGCAGGGGAATGAAAAACTGTTTTTT
CASSIGQGNEKLFF
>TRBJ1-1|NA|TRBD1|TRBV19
TGTGCCAGCTCGACAGGGGGGAGGACTGAAGCTTTCTTT
CASSTGGRTEAFF
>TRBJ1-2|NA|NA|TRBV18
TGTGCCAGCTCACCCAGCAGGCCCGGCTACACCTTC
CASSPSRPGYTF
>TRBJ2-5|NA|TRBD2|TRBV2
TGTGCCAGCAGCCCGCCGACTAGCGGGGGGGCCGGGGAGACCCAGTACTTC
CASSPPTSGGAGETQYF
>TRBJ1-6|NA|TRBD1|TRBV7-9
TGTGCCAGCAGCTTAGGTGGACAGGGTTCATCACCCCTCCACTTT
CASSLGGQGSSPLHF
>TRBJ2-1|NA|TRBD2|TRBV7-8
TGTGCCAGCAGCCCCCAGTTTATCGCGGGAGGGGGGAATGAGCAGTTCTTC
CASSPQFIAGGGNEQFF
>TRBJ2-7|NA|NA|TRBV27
TGTGCCAGCTCCCAGGGGGGCGAGCAGTACTTC
CASSQGGEQYF
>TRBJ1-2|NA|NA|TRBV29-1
TGCAGCGTTCTCCGTGGGGCTGGTGCTAACTATGGCTACACCTTC
CSVLRGAGANYGYTF
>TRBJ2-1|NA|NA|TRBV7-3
TGTGCCAGCAGCTTAGGGGGGACCTACAATGAGCAGTTCTTC
CASSLGGTYNEQFF
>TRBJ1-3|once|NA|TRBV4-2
TGTGCCAGCAGCAAAGCCGGGGGAGCCTTGATCTCTGGAAACACCATATATTTT
CASSKAGGALISGNTIYF
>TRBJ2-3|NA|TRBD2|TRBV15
TGTGCCACCAGCTACGGACTAGCGGGGAGCACAGATACGCAGTATTTT
CATSYGLAGSTDTQYF
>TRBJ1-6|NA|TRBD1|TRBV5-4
TGTGCCAGCAGCCGGGGACAGGCGGGGTCACCCCTCCACTTT
CASSRGQAGSPLHF
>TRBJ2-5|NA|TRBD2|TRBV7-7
TGTGCTAGCAGCCCAACTCGGGGGGGGACTGTTCAAGAGACCCAGTACTTC
CASSPTRGGTVQETQYF
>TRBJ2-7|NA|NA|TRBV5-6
TGTGCCAGCAGCTTGTTTGGGAGAGGCGAGCAGTACTTC
CASSLFGRGEQYF
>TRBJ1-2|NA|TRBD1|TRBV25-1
TGTGCCAGCAGTCCGCGGGGACAGGGGAATCGTGGCTACACCTTC
CASSPRGQGNRGYTF
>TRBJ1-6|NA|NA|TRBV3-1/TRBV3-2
TGTGCCAGCAGTTCAAACCAGGGAGGTTCACCCCTCCACTTT
CASSSNQGGSPLHF
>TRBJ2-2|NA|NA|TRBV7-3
TGTGCCAGCAGCAGATGGAGCGCCGGAGGCGGGGAGCTGTTTTTT
CASSRWSAGGGELFF
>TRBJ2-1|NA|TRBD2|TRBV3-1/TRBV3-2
TGTGCCAGCAGCCCCCCCGCGGGGGGCATTAATGAGCAGTTCTTC
CASSPPAGGINEQFF
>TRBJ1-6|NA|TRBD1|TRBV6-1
TGTGCCAGCAGTGACCCGGGACAGGGAGGAACACCCCTCCACTTT
CASSDPGQGGTPLHF
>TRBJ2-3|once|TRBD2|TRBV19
TGTGCCAGCCGGACTAGCGGGAGGGCAGATACGCAGTATTTT
CASRTSGRADTQYF
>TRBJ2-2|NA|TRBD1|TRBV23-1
TGCGCCTCCCCTCGGGACAGGGGAAGCTCCGGGGAGCTGTTTTTT
CASPRDRGSSGELFF
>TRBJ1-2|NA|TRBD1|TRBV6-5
TGTGCCAGCAGTTACGGAGGACAGGGGCATGGCTACACCTTC
CASSYGGQGHGYTF
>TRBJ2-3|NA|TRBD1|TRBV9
TGTGCCAGCAGCGCCGGACAGGGGGGCACAGATACGCAGTATTTT
CASSAGQGGTDTQYF
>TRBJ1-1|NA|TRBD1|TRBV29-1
TGCAGCGTTTACAGGGGCCACCTAGAAGCTTTCTTT
CSVYRGHLEAFF
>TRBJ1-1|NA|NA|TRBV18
TGTGCCAGCTCAACCTCCACAGGTGTCACTGAAGCTTTCTTT
CASSTSTGVTEAFF
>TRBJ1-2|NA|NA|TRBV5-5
TGTGCCAGCAGCGTCCGGGACTCCCCTGGGATTGGCTACACCTTC
CASSVRDSPGIGYTF
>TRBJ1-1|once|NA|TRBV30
TGTGCCTGCCTCCTGGGGGCGCGAGAAGCTTTCTTT
CACLLGAREAFF
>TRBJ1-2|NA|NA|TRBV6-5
TGTGCCAGCGGGGCGTCAGTATATGGCTACACCTTC
CASGASVYGYTF
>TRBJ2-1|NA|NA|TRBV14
TGTGCCAGCAGCCAATCCTCCCCGGGGTTCTACAATGAGCAGTTCTTC
CASSQSSPGFYNEQFF
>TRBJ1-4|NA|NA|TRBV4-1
TGCGCCAGCAGCCAGGGGCCTGGTAAGGGGCTGAGTGCTAATGAAAAACTGTTTTTT
CASSQGPGKGLSANEKLFF
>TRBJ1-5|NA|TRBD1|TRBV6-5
TGTGCCAGCAGTTTGGACAGGGGCGGCAATCAGCCCCAGCATTTT
CASSLDRGGNQPQHF
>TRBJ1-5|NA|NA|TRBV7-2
TGTGCCAGCAGCTTTGCAGGGGAGCCCCAGCATTTT
CASSFAGEPQHF
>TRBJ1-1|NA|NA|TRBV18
TGTGCCAGCTCACGGGAGGTACTCACTGAAGCTTTCTTT
CASSREVLTEAFF
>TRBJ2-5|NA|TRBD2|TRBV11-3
TGTGCCAGCAGCTCCGGGACTAGCGGCCAAGAGACCCAGTACTTC
CASSSGTSGQETQYF
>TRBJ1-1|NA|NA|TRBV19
TGTGCCAGTAAGTTAGGGGTTTACGCTGAAGCTTTCTTT
CASKLGVYAEAFF
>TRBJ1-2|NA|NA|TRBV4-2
TGTGCCAGCAGCCAAGATTACAGGGCTAACTATGGCTACACCTTC
CASSQDYRANYGYTF
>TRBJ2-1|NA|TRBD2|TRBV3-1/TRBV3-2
TGTGCCAGCAGCCAAGACCTCGGACTAGCGGGCCAGTTCTTC
CASSQDLGLAGQFF
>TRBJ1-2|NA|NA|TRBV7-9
TGTGCCAGCAGCTTAGCTATCAGCAGGGCGCACTATGGCTACACCTTC
CASSLAISRAHYGYTF
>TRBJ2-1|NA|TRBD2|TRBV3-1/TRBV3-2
TGTGCCAGCAGCCAAGGGGGACTAGCGCTCACCAATGAGCAGTTCTTC
CASSQGGLALTNEQFF
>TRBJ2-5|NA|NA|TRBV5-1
TGCGCCAGCAGCCCGGGGGTAGGGGCAGAGACCCAGTACTTC
CASSPGVGAETQYF
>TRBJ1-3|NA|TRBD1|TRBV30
TGTGCCTGGAGGGGGACAGGGGGAAACACCATATATTTT
CAWRGTGGNTIYF
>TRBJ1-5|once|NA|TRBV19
TGTGCCAGTAGTATAGATCTAGAATCCTATCAGCCCCAGCATTTT
CASSIDLESYQPQHF
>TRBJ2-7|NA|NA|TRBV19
TGTGCCAGTAGTAAGTGGGGCTCTCTGATACCTTCCTACGAGCAGTACTTC
CASSKWGSLIPSYEQYF
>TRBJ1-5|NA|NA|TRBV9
TGTGCCAGCAGCGGGGCGGGGGTAAATCAGCCCCAGCATTTT
CASSGAGVNQPQHF
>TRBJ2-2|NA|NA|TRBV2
TGTGCCAGCAGTGAAGTCCCGCACCAGTACACCGGGGAGCTGTTTTTT
CASSEVPHQYTGELFF
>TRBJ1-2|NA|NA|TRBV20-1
TGCAGTGGGGAGTCTAACTATGGCTACACCTTC
CSGESNYGYTF
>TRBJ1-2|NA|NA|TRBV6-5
TGTGCCATGGGAACAGGATCTAACTATGGCTACACCTTC
CAMGTGSNYGYTF
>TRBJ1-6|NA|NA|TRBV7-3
TGTGCCAGCAGCTCCCGTCCCGGAGGGTCCTATAATTCACCCCTCCACTTT
CASSSRPGGSYNSPLHF
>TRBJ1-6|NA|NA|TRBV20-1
TGCAGTGCTAGTAGATACCAGGGGCCAAATTCACCCCTCCACTTT
CSASRYQGPNSPLHF
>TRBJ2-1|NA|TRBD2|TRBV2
TGTGCCAGCAGTGTGGGCCGCGGGAGCTTGAGCAATGAGCAGTTCTTC
CASSVGRGSLSNEQFF
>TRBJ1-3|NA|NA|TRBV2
TGTGCCAGCAGTGAATACCAGGGCACGTCTGGAAACACCATATATTTT
CASSEYQGTSGNTIYF
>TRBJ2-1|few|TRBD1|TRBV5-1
TGCGCCAGCAGCGACAGGGATGAGCAGTTCTTC
CASSDRDEQFF
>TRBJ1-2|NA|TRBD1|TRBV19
TGTGCCAGTAGTACCGGGGCAACAGGGGGCAATGGCTACACCTTC
CASSTGATGGNGYTF